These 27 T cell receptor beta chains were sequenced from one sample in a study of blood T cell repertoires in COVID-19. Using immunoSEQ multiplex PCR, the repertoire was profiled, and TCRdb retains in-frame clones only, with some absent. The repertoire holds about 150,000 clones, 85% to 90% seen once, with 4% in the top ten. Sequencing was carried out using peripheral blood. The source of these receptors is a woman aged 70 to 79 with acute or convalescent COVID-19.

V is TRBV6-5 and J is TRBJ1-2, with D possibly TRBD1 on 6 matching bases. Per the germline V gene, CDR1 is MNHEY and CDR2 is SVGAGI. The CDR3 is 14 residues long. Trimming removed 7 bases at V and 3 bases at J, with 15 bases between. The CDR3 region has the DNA TGTGCCAGCACCCAACAGGGAGGGCACTATGGCTACACCTTC. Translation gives CASTQQGGHYGYTF.

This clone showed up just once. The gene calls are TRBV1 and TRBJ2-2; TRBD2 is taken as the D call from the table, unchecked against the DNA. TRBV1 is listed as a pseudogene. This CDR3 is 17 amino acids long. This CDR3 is CTSSQGSLAPNTGELFF. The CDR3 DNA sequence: TGCACCAGCAGCCAAGGTAGCCTAGCGCCGAACACCGGGGAGCTGTTTTTT.

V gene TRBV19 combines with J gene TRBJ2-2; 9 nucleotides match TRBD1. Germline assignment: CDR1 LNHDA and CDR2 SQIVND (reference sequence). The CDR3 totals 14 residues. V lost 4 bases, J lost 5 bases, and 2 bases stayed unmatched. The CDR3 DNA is TGTGCCAGTAGTAAGGACAGGGGAACCGGGGAGCTGTTTTTT. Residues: CASSKDRGTGELFF.

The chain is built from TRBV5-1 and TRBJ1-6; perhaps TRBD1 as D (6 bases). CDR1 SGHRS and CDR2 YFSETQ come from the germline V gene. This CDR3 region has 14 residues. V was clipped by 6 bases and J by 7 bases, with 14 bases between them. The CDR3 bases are TGCGCCAGCAAAACACAGGGTTGGAATTCACCCCTCCACTTT. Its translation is CASKTQGWNSPLHF.

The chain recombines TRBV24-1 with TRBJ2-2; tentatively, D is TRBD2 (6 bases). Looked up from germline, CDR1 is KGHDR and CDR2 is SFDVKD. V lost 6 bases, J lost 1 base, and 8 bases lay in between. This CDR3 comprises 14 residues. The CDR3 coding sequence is TGTGCCACCAGTTGGACTAAGAACACCGGGGAGCTGTTTTTT. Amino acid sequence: CATSWTKNTGELFF.

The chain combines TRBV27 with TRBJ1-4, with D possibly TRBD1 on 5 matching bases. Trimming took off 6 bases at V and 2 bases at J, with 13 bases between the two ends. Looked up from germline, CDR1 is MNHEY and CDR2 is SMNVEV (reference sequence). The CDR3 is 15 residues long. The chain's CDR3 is CASSPTRGTNEKLFF. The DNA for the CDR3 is TGTGCCAGCAGCCCCACCCGGGGGACTAATGAAAAACTGTTTTTT.

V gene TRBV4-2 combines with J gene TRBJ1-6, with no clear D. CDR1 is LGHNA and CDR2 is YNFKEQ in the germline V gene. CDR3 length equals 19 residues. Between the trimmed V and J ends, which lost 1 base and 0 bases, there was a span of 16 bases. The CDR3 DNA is TGTGCCAGCAGCCAAGGGGCCGGGAGCCTGAGCTCCTATAATTCACCCCTCCACTTT. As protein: CASSQGAGSLSSYNSPLHF.

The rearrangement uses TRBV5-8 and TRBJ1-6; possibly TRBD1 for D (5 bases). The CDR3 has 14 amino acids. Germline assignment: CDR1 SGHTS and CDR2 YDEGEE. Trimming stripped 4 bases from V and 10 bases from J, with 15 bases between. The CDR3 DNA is TGTGCCAGCAGCCTGGAGGAGGGGTACTCACCCCTCCACTTT. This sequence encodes CASSLEEGYSPLHF.

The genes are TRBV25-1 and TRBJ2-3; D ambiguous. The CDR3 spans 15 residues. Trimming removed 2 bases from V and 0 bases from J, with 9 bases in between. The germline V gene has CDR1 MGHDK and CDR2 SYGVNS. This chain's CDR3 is CASSETLISTDTQYF. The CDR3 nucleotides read TGTGCCAGCAGTGAAACGCTAATTAGCACAGATACGCAGTATTTT.

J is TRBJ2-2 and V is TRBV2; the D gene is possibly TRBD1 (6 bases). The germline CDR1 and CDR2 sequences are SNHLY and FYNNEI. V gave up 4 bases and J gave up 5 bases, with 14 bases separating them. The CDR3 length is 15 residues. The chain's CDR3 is CASSATLTGTGELFF. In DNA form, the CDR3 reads TGTGCCAGCAGTGCTACCCTTACAGGGACCGGGGAGCTGTTTTTT.

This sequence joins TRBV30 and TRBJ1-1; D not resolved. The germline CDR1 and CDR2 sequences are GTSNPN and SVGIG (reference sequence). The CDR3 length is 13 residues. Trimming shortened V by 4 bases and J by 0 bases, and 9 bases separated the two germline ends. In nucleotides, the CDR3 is TGTGCCTGGACCCCCTCTTTGAACACTGAAGCTTTCTTT. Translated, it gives CAWTPSLNTEAFF.

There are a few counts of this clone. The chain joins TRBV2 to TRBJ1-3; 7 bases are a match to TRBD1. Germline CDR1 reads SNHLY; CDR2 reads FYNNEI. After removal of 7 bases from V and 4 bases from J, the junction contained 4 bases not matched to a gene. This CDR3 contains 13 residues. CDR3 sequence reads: CASTRDSGNTIYF. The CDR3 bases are TGTGCCAGCACCCGGGACAGCGGAAACACCATATATTTT.

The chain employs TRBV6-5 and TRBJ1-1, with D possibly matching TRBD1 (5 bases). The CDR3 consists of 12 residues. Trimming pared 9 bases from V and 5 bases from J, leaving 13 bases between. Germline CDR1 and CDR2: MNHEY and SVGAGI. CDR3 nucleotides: TGTGCCAGTAACATACAGGTGACTGAAGCTTTCTTT. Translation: CASNIQVTEAFF.

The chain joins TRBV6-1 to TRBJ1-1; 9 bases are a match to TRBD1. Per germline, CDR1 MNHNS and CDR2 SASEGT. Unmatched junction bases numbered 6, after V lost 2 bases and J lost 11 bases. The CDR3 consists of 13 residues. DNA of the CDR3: TGTGCCAGCAGTGAATTTGGGACAGGGCCTGCTTTCTTT. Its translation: CASSEFGTGPAFF.

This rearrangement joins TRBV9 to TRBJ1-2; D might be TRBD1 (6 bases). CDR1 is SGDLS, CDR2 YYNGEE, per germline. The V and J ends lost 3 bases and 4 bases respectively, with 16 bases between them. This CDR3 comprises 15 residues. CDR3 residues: CASSEHRVGSYGYTF. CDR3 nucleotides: TGTGCCAGCAGCGAACACAGGGTGGGTAGCTATGGCTACACCTTC.

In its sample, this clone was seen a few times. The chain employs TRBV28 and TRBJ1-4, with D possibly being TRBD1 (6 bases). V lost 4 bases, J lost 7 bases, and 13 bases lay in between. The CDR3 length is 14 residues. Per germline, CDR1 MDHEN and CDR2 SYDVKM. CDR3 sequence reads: CASSSGGQVEKLFF. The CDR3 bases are TGTGCCAGCAGTTCGGGGGGGCAGGTTGAAAAACTGTTTTTT.

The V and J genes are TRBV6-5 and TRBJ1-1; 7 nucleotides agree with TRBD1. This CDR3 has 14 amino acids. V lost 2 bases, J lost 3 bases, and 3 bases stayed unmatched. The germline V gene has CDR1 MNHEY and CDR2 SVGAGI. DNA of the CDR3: TGTGCCAGCAGTTACGGGCAGGGGGACACTGAAGCTTTCTTT. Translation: CASSYGQGDTEAFF.

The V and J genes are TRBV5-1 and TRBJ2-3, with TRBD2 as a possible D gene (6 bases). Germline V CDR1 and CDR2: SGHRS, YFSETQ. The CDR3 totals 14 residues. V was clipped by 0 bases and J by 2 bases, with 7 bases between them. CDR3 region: CASSLGRDTDTQYF. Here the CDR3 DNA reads TGCGCCAGCAGCTTGGGGCGGGACACAGATACGCAGTATTTT.

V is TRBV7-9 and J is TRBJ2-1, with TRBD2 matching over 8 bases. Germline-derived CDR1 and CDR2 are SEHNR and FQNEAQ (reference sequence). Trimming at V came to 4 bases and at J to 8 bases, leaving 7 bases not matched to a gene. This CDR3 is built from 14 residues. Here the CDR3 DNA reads TGTGCCAGCAGCTATAGCGGGACTCCTGATGAGCAGTTCTTC. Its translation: CASSYSGTPDEQFF. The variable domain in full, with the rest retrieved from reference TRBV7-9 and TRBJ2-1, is DTGVSQNPRHKITKRGQNVTFRCDPISEHNRLYWYRQTLGQGPEFLTYFQNEAQLEKSRLLSDRFSAERPKGSFSTLEIQRTEQGDSAMYLCASSYSGTPDEQFFGPGTRLTVL.

Written as DNA, the CDR3 is TGTGCCAGCAGTTTCGACAGGGGGCTTTCACCCCTCCACTTT. This translates into CASSFDRGLSPLHF. The chain recombines TRBV27 with TRBJ1-6, with TRBD1 identical over 10 bases. The CDR3 has 14 residues. CDR1 is MNHEY, CDR2 SMNVEV, per germline (reference sequence). J lost 9 bases, V lost 3 bases, and 2 bases had no gene match.

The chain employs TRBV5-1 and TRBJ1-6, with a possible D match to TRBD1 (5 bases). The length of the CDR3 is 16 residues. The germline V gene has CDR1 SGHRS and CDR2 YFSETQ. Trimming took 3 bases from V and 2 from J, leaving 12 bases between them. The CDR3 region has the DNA TGCGCCAGCAGCTGGGGGGACGGTACCTATAATTCACCCCTCCACTTT. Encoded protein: CASSWGDGTYNSPLHF.

Here the CDR3 DNA reads TGTGCCAGCAGCTTAAGAACAGGGGAGCAGTTCTTC. It translates to CASSLRTGEQFF. The chain joins TRBV7-2 to TRBJ2-1, with TRBD1 as a possible D gene (6 bases). The CDR3 sequence is 12 residues long. Trimming stripped 2 bases from V and 10 bases from J, with 9 bases between. Germline V gene data show CDR1 as SGHTA and CDR2 as FQGNSA. Combining the CDR3 with reference TRBV7-2 and TRBJ2-1 gives the whole variable domain GAGVSQSPSNKVTEKGKDVELRCDPISGHTALYWYRQSLGQGLEFLIYFQGNSAPDKSGLPSDRFSAERTGGSVSTLTIQRTQQEDSAVYLCASSLRTGEQFFGPGTRLTVL.

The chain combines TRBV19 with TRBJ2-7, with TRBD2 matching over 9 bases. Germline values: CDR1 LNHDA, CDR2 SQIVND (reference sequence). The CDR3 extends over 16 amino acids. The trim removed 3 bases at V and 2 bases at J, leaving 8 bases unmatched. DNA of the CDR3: TGTGCCAGTAGTATTGGCCCCCGACTAGCGGCCTACGAGCAGTACTTC. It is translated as CASSIGPRLAAYEQYF. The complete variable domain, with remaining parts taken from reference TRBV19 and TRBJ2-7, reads DGGITQSPKYLFRKEGQNVTLSCEQNLNHDAMYWYRQDPGQGLRLIYYSQIVNDFQKGDIAEGYSVSREKKESFPLTVTSAQKNPTAFYLCASSIGPRLAAYEQYFGPGTRLTVT.

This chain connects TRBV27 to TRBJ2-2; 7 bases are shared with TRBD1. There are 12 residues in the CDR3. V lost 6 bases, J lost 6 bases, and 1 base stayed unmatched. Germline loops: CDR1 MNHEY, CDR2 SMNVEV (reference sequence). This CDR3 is CASRTGSGELFF. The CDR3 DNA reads TGTGCCAGCAGGACAGGGTCCGGGGAGCTGTTTTTT.

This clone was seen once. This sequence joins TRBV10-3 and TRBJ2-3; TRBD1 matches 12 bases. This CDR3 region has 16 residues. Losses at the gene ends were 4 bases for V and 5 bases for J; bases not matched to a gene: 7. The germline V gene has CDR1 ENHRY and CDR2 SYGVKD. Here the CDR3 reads CAISGRGQGAGDTQYF. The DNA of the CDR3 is TGTGCCATCAGTGGTAGGGGACAGGGGGCAGGAGATACGCAGTATTTT.

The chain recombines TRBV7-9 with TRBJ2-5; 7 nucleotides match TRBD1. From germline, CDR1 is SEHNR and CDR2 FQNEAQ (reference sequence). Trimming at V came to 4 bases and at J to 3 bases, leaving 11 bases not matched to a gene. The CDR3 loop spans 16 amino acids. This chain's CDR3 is CASSSRPGQRKETQYF. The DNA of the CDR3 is TGTGCCAGCAGCTCACGCCCGGGACAGAGAAAAGAGACCCAGTACTTC.

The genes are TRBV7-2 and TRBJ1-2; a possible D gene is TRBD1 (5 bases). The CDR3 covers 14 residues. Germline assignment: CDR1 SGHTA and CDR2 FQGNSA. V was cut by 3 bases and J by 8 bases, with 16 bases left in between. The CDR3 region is CASSLGGYLGGYTF. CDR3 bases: TGTGCCAGCAGCTTGGGGGGGTACCTCGGCGGCTACACCTTC.